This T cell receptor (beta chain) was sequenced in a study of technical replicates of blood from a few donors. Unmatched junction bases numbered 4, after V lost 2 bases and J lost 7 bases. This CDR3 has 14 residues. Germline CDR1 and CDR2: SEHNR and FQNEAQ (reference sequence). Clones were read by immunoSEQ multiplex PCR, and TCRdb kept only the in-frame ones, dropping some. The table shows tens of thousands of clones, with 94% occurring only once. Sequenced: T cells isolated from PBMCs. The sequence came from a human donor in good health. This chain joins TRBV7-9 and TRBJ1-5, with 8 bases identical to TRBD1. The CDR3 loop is CASSLQGAGQPQHF. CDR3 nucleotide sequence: TGTGCCAGCAGCTTACAGGGGGCCGGCCAGCCCCAGCATTTT.